This T cell receptor beta chain was profiled in a study of T-cell memory formation after mild COVID-19. On the study more broadly: Clusters were largely donor specific.

In germline, CDR1 is SGHNT, CDR2 YENEEA. The CDR3 contains 14 residues. Trimming cost V 4 bases and J 0 bases, with 8 bases left between them. TCRdb reprocessed the 5' RACE reads via MiXCR and lists one record per CDR3 protein. This sample yields around 430,000 distinct CDR3 sequences, of which around a sixth are seen a single time; about 22% belongs to the top ten. This clonotype was obtained from a man aged 18 to 30 who had mild COVID-19 (a few samples of this study predate the infection). Cell type and time point are not known. This rearrangement joins TRBV11-3 to TRBJ2-3; the D gene is possibly TRBD1 (6 bases). Sequenced input: PBMCs or a T cell subset sorted from them (not recorded which). CDR3 residues: CASSSGDSTDTQYF. The CDR3 DNA follows: TGTGCCAGCAGCTCAGGGGACAGCACAGATACGCAGTATTTT.